This section outlines one TCR beta chain sequence together with its context. The antigen is undetermined. The data belong to a study of cytomegalovirus exposure and HLA in healthy donors. The PCR made use of 60 Vbeta and 13 Jbeta primers. Only in-frame clones appear in the TCRdb table, and some are missing; sequencing was by immunoSEQ multiplex PCR. The data show more than 150,000 clones, approximately 80% seen once. Trimming took 4 bases from V and 1 from J, leaving 16 bases between them. Germline CDR1 LGHNA, CDR2 YNFKEQ. The CDR3 consists of 16 residues. Study observations and caveats: Researchers reported in a later analysis that a missense DCLRE1C variant was tied to TCR beta V- and J-gene trimming.

The sequence came from a woman aged 50 to 65 in good health and CMV-seropositive. This chain connects TRBV4-2 to TRBJ1-1, with D tentatively TRBD1 (5 bases). Material for sequencing was PBMCs. CDR3 coding DNA: TGTGCCAGCAGCCCCTCGGGGAGGGGAGCGAACACTGAAGCTTTCTTT. Protein sequence: CASSPSGRGANTEAFF.